One sample yielded the 22 T cell receptor beta chains listed below, sequenced in a study of cytomegalovirus exposure and HLA in healthy donors. With 60 Vbeta and 13 Jbeta primers, the PCR was carried out. Clones were sequenced by immunoSEQ multiplex PCR, and TCRdb holds only the in-frame ones, with some missing. The sample carries 100,000 or so clones, around 75% recorded once. The sequenced material came from PBMCs. Receptors were obtained from a man younger than 45 in good health and CMV-seronegative.

The CDR3 reads CASSAFSVRGYTF. CDR3 nucleotides: TGTGCCAGCAGTGCCTTCAGTGTGAGGGGCTACACCTTC. The chain is built from TRBV28 and TRBJ1-2; D is unresolved. Germline values: CDR1 MDHEN, CDR2 SYDVKM. The CDR3 is 13 residues long. With 5 bases removed from V and 8 bases from J, the gap between germline ends came to 15 bases.

This rearrangement joins TRBV11-2 to TRBJ2-2, with TRBD2 matching 13 bases. CDR1 is SGHAT and CDR2 is FQNNGV in the germline V gene. CDR3 size: 18 residues. Trimming removed 5 bases from V and 2 bases from J; junction bases left unmatched: 8. The CDR3 bases are TGTGCCAGCAGCGTAACTAGCGGGGGGGGCGGTAACACCGGGGAGCTGTTTTTT. It is translated as CASSVTSGGGGNTGELFF.

V gene TRBV11-2 combines with J gene TRBJ2-1; D gene unclear. The V end lost 0 bases, the J end lost 2 bases, and 14 bases lay between the germline ends. The CDR3 contains 17 residues. CDR1 and CDR2 (germline): SGHAT, FQNNGV. In nucleotides, the CDR3 is TGTGCCAGCAGCTTAGATCGGTCCACTGAAGCCTACAATGAGCAGTTCTTC. It is translated as CASSLDRSTEAYNEQFF.

The chain links TRBV4-3 to TRBJ2-3, with D possibly matching TRBD1 (5 bases). Trimming removed 0 bases from V and 0 bases from J, with 10 bases in between. The CDR3 consists of 16 residues. Germline lookup yields CDR1 LGHNA and CDR2 YSLEER. The CDR3 here is CASSQDVGASTDTQYF. Written as DNA, the CDR3 is TGCGCCAGCAGCCAAGATGTAGGGGCGAGCACAGATACGCAGTATTTT.

The CDR3 coding sequence is TGTGCCAGCAGCTCCGGTAGAACTAGCGGCACAGATACGCAGTATTTT. Translating gives CASSSGRTSGTDTQYF. The chain carries TRBV13 and TRBJ2-3; 7 nucleotides align to TRBD2. Germline trimming cut 4 bases from V and 1 base from J; bases unmatched to any gene: 8. The germline gives CDR1 PRHDT, CDR2 FYEKMQ (reference sequence). The CDR3 spans 16 residues.

This rearrangement joins TRBV7-2 to TRBJ2-2, with 9 nucleotides matching TRBD2. J gave up 5 bases and V 1 base, and 8 bases lay outside the gene matches. Per the germline V gene, CDR1 is SGHTA and CDR2 is FQGNSA. This CDR3 spans 17 amino acids. CDR3 bases: TGTGCCAGCAGCTTAGGGTTGCGGGGGGGCAGTACCGGGGAGCTGTTTTTT. This sequence encodes CASSLGLRGGSTGELFF.

This chain connects TRBV6-6 to TRBJ2-5; D remains ambiguous. Germline V gives CDR1 MNHNY, CDR2 SVGAGI (reference sequence). Trimming removed 2 bases at V and 5 bases at J, with 9 bases between. CDR3 length equals 13 residues. The CDR3 DNA sequence: TGTGCCAGCAGTTACCAGAACCCGGAGACCCAGTACTTC. This sequence encodes CASSYQNPETQYF.

The chain is built from TRBV7-2 and TRBJ1-1; 10 bases line up with TRBD1. The CDR3 is 15 residues long. Germline V gene lookup returns CDR1 SGHTA and CDR2 FQGNSA. Trimming cost V 5 bases and J 4 bases; bases outside gene matches: 7. The CDR3 sequence: CASSTGGQGGTEAFF. The CDR3 DNA sequence: TGTGCCAGCAGCACAGGAGGACAGGGGGGCACTGAAGCTTTCTTT.

The V gene is TRBV30, the J gene TRBJ2-5; TRBD2 aligns across 7 bases. V was pared by 4 bases and J by 4 bases, with 9 bases of the junction left unmatched. Germline V gene data show CDR1 as GTSNPN and CDR2 as SVGIG (reference sequence). The CDR3 length is 14 residues. The CDR3, as DNA: TGTGCCTGGATTAGCGGGTACCAGGGAGAGACCCAGTACTTC. The encoded protein is CAWISGYQGETQYF. The full variable domain, completed using reference TRBV30 and TRBJ2-5, is SQTIHQWPATLVQPVGSPLSLECTVEGTSNPNLYWYRQAAGRGLQLLFYSVGIGQISSEVPQNLSASRPQDRQFILSSKKLLLSDSGFYLCAWISGYQGETQYFGPGTRLLVL.

In its sample, this clone was seen a few times. This rearrangement joins TRBV10-3 to TRBJ2-1; D might be TRBD2 (7 bases). Germline CDR1 is ENHRY and CDR2 is SYGVKD. Trimming removed 8 bases at V and 5 bases at J, with 16 bases between. The CDR3 runs to 14 residues. This chain's CDR3 is CAIRGRGTNNEQFF. CDR3 DNA: TGTGCCATCCGGGGGCGGGGGACTAACAATGAGCAGTTCTTC.

This clone was seen more than once but under ten times. This chain links TRBV29-1 with TRBJ2-7, with TRBD2 as a possible D gene (6 bases). CDR1 and CDR2 from the germline V gene are SQVTM and ANQGSEA. The CDR3 loop spans 13 amino acids. V was shortened by 8 bases and J by 3 bases, with 17 bases between the two germline ends. The CDR3 nucleotides read TGCAGCATAGGGTCGGGGGAAGGCTACGAGCAGTACTTC. Protein: CSIGSGEGYEQYF.

The rearrangement links TRBV4-3 to TRBJ2-1; perhaps TRBD2 as D (5 bases). Trimming shortened V by 2 bases and J by 5 bases, and 7 bases separated the two germline ends. Germline V CDR1 and CDR2: LGHNA, YSLEER. The CDR3 has 13 amino acids. The CDR3 sequence: CASSQTGNNEQFF. CDR3 bases: TGCGCCAGCAGCCAAACCGGGAACAATGAGCAGTTCTTC.

This chain joins TRBV30 and TRBJ1-2; 7 bases agree with TRBD1. Germline V gene sequence: CDR1 GTSNPN, CDR2 SVGIG (reference sequence). V was pared by 3 bases and J by 4 bases, with 5 bases of the junction left unmatched. The CDR3 loop spans 13 amino acids. CDR3 nucleotide sequence: TGTGCCTGGAGCACAGGGGCTCCCTATGGCTACACCTTC. Translating gives CAWSTGAPYGYTF.

This clone was counted between two and nine times. The chain uses TRBV4-3 and TRBJ2-1, with D possibly TRBD1 on 5 matching bases. Germline V gene lookup returns CDR1 LGHNA and CDR2 YSLEER. V lost 4 bases and J lost 0, with 10 bases in between. This CDR3 has 15 residues. The DNA of the CDR3 is TGCGCCAGCAGCCTAGGACACGGCTCCTACAATGAGCAGTTCTTC. Amino acids: CASSLGHGSYNEQFF.

This clone came up a few times. The genes are TRBV30 and TRBJ1-2; D unresolved. The CDR3 loop spans 12 amino acids. The V gene lost 2 bases and the J gene lost 4 bases, with 8 bases spanning the gap. Looked up from germline, CDR1 is GTSNPN and CDR2 is SVGIG (reference sequence). CDR3 DNA: TGTGCCTGGAGTTCCTCACTCTATGGCTACACCTTC. Its protein is CAWSSSLYGYTF.

V usage is TRBV11-2 and J usage is TRBJ1-5; 9 bases map to TRBD1. This CDR3 has 14 amino acids. Germline V lookup: CDR1 SGHAT, CDR2 FQNNGV. Losses at the gene ends were 5 bases for V and 7 bases for J; bases not matched to a gene: 6. CDR3 nucleotide sequence: TGTGCCAGCAGCCTGGGACAGGGCAGACAGCCCCAGCATTTT. As protein: CASSLGQGRQPQHF.

The V call is TRBV10-1, the J call TRBJ1-5; D remains ambiguous. V gave up 7 bases and J gave up 0 bases, with 10 bases separating them. Germline V gives CDR1 WNHNN, CDR2 SYGVQD (reference sequence). This CDR3 is 14 amino acids long. CDR3 bases: TGCGCCAGCATGGAGAAGCATAGCAATCAGCCCCAGCATTTT. It specifies CASMEKHSNQPQHF.

The genes are TRBV19 and TRBJ2-3; no reliable D call. V lost 10 bases, J lost 1 base, and 12 bases lay in between. CDR1 LNHDA and CDR2 SQIVND come from the germline V gene (reference sequence). The CDR3 totals 13 residues. CDR3 region: CATGFQGTDTQYF. The CDR3, as DNA: TGTGCCACCGGCTTTCAGGGCACAGATACGCAGTATTTT.

This chain links TRBV13 with TRBJ2-1; 10 nucleotides agree with TRBD1. Trimming cost V 5 bases and J 8 bases; bases outside gene matches: 9. There are 15 residues in the CDR3. Germline V gene lookup returns CDR1 PRHDT and CDR2 FYEKMQ (reference sequence). The CDR3 sequence: CASSIDRGRGDEQFF. The CDR3 DNA sequence: TGTGCCAGCAGCATCGACAGGGGGCGCGGCGATGAGCAGTTCTTC.

The chain has TRBV27 and TRBJ2-3; 7 nucleotides align to TRBD2. CDR3 size: 16 residues. The germline V gene has CDR1 MNHEY and CDR2 SMNVEV (reference sequence). Losses at the gene ends were 4 bases for V and 3 bases for J; bases not matched to a gene: 10. CDR3 residues: CASSWGTMRLTDTQYF. The DNA of the CDR3 is TGTGCCAGCAGTTGGGGGACTATGAGGCTGACAGATACGCAGTATTTT.

This clone has just a few counts. The chain has TRBV4-1 and TRBJ2-7; tentative D call: TRBD2 (5 bases). Deletions cut 3 bases from V and 2 bases from J, with 14 bases between. CDR3 length: 15 amino acids. In germline, CDR1 is MGHRA, CDR2 YSYEKL. CDR3 residues: CASSHHSVPTYEQYF. In nucleotides, the CDR3 is TGCGCCAGCAGCCATCATAGCGTCCCGACCTACGAGCAGTACTTC.

V is TRBV5-1 and J is TRBJ2-1; 8 nucleotides match TRBD2. The CDR3 consists of 17 residues. CDR1 is SGHRS and CDR2 is YFSETQ in the germline V gene. V lost 5 bases to trimming and J lost 4 bases; unmatched junction nucleotides: 14. The CDR3 region has the DNA TGCGCCAGCAGTCATGCTAGCGGGCGGGAGAATTACAATGAGCAGTTCTTC. Its translation: CASSHASGRENYNEQFF.